This T cell receptor beta chain was found in a study of cytotoxic CD8 clonotypes in ibrutinib-treated CLL. About the study: Patient counts were some 11 relapsed/refractory, more than 14 treatment-naive and around 17 IGHV unmutated. Across samples, productive templates numbered about 280,000 and productive rearrangements reached around 98,000 on average. Overall study results and limits: While tracking circulating CD8+ T-cell counts, baseline clonality exceeded that of age-matched healthy donors.

Clones were sequenced by immunoSEQ multiplex PCR, and TCRdb holds only the in-frame ones, with some missing. The sample has over 65,000 clones; roughly 77% are singletons. A note on this clone: Antigen: not known.

V shed 0 bases, J shed 15 bases, and the junction held 5 bases outside the gene matches. Germline V gene sequence: CDR1 SGHDN, CDR2 FVKESK. The CDR3 runs 13 residues. This clonotype originated in a human donor with chronic lymphocytic leukemia. The rearrangement joins TRBV14 to TRBJ2-1; 10 nucleotides agree with TRBD2. This material consisted of PBMCs, taken after 12 months of ibrutinib treatment. CDR3 loop: CASSQDRSGRGFF. CDR3 bases: TGTGCCAGCAGCCAAGATCGGAGCGGGAGGGGGTTCTTC.